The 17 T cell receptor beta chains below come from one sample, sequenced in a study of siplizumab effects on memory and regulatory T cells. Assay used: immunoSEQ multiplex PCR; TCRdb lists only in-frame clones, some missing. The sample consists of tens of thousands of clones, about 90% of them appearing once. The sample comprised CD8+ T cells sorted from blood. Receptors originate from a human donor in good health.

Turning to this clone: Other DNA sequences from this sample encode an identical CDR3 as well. CDR3 residues: CASSLTDSYEQYF. The CDR3 coding sequence is TGTGCCAGCAGTTTGACGGACTCCTACGAGCAGTACTTC. The chain has TRBV27 and TRBJ2-7, with D unresolved. Trimming left V 3 bases short and J 0 bases short, with 6 bases between. CDR1 is MNHEY and CDR2 is SMNVEV in the germline V gene (reference sequence). The CDR3 is made up of 13 amino acids.

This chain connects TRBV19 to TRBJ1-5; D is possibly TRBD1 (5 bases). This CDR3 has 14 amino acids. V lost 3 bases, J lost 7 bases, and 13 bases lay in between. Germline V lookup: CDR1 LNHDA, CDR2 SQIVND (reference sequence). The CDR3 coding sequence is TGTGCCAGTAGTATTCTAGCAGGGTTGCAGCCCCAGCATTTT. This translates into CASSILAGLQPQHF.

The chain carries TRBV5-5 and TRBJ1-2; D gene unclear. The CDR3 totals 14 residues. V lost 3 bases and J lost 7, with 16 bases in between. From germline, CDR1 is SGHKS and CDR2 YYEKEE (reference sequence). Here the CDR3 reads CASSSPGVPGGYTF. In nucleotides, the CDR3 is TGTGCCAGCAGCTCCCCCGGGGTGCCGGGTGGCTACACCTTC.

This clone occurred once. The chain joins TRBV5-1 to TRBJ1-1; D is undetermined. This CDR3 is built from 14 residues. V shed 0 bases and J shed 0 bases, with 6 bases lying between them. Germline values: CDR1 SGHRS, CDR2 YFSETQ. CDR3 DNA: TGCGCCAGCAGCTTGGACGTTATGAACACTGAAGCTTTCTTT. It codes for CASSLDVMNTEAFF.

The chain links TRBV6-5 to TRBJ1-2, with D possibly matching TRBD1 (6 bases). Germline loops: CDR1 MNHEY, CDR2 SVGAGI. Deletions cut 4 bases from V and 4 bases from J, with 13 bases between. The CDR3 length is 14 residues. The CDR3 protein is CASSSQGNVYGYTF. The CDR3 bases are TGTGCCAGCAGTTCACAGGGAAATGTCTATGGCTACACCTTC.

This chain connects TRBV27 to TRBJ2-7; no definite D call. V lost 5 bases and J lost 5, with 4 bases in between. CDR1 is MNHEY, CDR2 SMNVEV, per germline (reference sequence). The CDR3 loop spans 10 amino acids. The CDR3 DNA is TGTGCCAGCAGTCTCCACGAGCAGTACTTC. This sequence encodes CASSLHEQYF.

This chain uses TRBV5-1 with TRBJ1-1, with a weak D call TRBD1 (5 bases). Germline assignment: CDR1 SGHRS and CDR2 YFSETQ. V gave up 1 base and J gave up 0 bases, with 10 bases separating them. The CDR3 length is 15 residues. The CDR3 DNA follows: TGCGCCAGCAGCTTGTACGAGGGGCTGAACACTGAAGCTTTCTTT. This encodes CASSLYEGLNTEAFF.

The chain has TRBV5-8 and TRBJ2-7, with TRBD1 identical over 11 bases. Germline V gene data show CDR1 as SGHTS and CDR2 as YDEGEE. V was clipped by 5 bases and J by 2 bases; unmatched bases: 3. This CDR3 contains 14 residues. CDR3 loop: CASSPGQGAYEQYF. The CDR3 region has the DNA TGTGCCAGCAGTCCGGGACAGGGGGCCTACGAGCAGTACTTC.

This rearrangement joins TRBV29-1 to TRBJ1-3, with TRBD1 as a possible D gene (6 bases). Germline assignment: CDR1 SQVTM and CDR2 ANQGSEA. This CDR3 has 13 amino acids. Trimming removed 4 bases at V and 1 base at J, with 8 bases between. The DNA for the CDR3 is TGCAGCGTTGGCAGGGGTTCTGGAAACACCATATATTTT. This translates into CSVGRGSGNTIYF.

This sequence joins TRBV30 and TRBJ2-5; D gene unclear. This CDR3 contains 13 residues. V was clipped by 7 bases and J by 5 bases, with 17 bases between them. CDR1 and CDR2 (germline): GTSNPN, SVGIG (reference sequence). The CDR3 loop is CASTLERGETQYF. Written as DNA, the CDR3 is TGTGCCTCAACTTTGGAGCGCGGTGAGACCCAGTACTTC.

The CDR3 loop is CASSFGGTAYEQYF. In DNA, the CDR3 is TGTGCCAGCAGCTTTGGGGGTACAGCCTACGAGCAGTACTTC. The chain is built from TRBV11-2 and TRBJ2-7; D possibly uses TRBD1 or TRBD2 (5 bases each). This CDR3 is 14 amino acids long. Trimming left V 3 bases short and J 2 bases short, with 11 bases between. The germline V gene has CDR1 SGHAT and CDR2 FQNNGV.

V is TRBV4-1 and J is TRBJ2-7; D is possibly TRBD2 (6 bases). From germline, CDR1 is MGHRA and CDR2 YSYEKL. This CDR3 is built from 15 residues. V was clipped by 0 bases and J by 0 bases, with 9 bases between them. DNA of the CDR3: TGCGCCAGCAGCCAAGACGACGGGAGCTCCTACGAGCAGTACTTC. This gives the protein CASSQDDGSSYEQYF.

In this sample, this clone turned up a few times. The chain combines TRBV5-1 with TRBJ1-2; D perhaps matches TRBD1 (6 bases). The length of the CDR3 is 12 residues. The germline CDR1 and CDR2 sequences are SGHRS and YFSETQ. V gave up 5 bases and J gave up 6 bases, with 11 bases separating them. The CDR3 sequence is CASRMGADGYTF. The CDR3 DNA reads TGCGCCAGCAGGATGGGGGCGGATGGCTACACCTTC.

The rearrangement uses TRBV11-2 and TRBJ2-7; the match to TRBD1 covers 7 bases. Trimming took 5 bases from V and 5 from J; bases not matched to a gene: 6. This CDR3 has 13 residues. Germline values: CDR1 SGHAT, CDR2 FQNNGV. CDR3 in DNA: TGTGCCAGCAGCCTCACAGGGGCCCACGAGCAGTACTTC. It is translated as CASSLTGAHEQYF.

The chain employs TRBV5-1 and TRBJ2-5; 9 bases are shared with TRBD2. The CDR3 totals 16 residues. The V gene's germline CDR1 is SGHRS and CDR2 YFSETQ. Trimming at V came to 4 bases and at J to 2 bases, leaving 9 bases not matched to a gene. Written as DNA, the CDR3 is TGCGCCAGCAGCGCCCCGCGGGAGGGTATTCAAGAGACCCAGTACTTC. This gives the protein CASSAPREGIQETQYF. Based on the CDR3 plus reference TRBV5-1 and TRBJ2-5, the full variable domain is KAGVTQTPRYLIKTRGQQVTLSCSPISGHRSVSWYQQTPGQGLQFLFEYFSETQRNKGNFPGRFSGRQFSNSRSEMNVSTLELGDSALYLCASSAPREGIQETQYFGPGTRLLVL.

The CDR3 spells CASSPIGDTYSYNEQFF. CDR3 DNA: TGCGCCAGCAGCCCGATAGGGGATACGTACTCCTACAATGAGCAGTTCTTC. The chain has TRBV4-1 and TRBJ2-1, with D perhaps TRBD1 (5 bases). The CDR3 is 17 residues long. The germline V and J ends were trimmed by 4 bases and 0 bases, with 16 bases remaining between them. Germline V CDR1 and CDR2: MGHRA, YSYEKL.

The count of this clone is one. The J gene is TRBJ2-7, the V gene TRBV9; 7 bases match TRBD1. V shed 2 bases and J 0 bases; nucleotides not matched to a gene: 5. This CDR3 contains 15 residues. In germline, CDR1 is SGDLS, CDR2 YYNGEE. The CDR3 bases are TGTGCCAGCAGCGTCGGACAGGCAAGCTCCTACGAGCAGTACTTC. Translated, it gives CASSVGQASSYEQYF. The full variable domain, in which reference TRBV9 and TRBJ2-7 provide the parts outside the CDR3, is DSGVTQTPKHLITATGQRVTLRCSPRSGDLSVYWYQQSLDQGLQFLIQYYNGEERAKGNILERFSAQQFPDLHSELNLSSLELGDSALYFCASSVGQASSYEQYFGPGTRLTVT.